The T cell receptor beta chain described here comes from a study of blood T cell repertoires in COVID-19. Study as a whole: The United States, Italy and Spain were the sources of the acute and convalescent COVID-19 samples. The cDNA or gDNA used as material had been derived from T cells, B-cell-depleted T cells, or PBMCs.

Sequencing was performed with immunoSEQ multiplex PCR; in TCRdb, only in-frame clones are kept and a portion is missing. The table has over 200,000 clones, 84% seen once; the top ten hold 1.8%. V was pared by 6 bases and J by 4 bases, with 6 bases of the junction left unmatched. This CDR3 has 14 amino acids. Germline lookup yields CDR1 SNHLY and CDR2 FYNNEI. This clonotype was obtained from a man between 60 and 75 years old who had recovered from COVID-19. Sequenced input: PBMCs or T cells enriched from blood (not recorded which). V gene TRBV2 combines with J gene TRBJ1-1; 9 bases fit TRBD1. The CDR3 loop is CASRTGGASTEAFF. CDR3 DNA: TGTGCCAGCAGAACAGGGGGCGCGAGCACTGAAGCTTTCTTT.